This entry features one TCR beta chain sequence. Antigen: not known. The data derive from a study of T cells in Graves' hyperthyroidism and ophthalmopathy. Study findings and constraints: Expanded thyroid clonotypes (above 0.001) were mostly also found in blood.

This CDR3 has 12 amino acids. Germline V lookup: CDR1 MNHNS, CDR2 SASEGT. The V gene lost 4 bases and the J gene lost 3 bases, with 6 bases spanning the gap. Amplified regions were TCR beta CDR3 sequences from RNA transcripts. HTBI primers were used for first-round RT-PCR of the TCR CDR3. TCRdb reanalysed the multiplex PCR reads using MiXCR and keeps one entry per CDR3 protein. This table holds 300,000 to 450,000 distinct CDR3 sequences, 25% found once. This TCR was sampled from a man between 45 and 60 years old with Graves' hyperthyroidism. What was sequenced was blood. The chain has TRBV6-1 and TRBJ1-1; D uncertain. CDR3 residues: CASSGLYTEAFF. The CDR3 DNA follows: TGTGCCAGCAGTGGGTTATACACTGAAGCTTTCTTT.